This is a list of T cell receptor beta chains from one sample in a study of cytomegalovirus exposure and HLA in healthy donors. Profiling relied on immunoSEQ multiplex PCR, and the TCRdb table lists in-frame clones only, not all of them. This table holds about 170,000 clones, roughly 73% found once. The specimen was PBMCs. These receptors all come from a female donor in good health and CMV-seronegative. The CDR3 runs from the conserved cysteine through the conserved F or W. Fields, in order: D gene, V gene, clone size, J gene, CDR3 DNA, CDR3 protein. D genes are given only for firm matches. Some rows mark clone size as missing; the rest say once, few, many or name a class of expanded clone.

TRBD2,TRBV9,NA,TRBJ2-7,TGTGCCAGCAGCGTTTACGGGGGGGCGTACGAGCAGTACTTC,CASSVYGGAYEQYF
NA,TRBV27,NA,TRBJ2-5,TGTGCCAGCAGTCTCGGACTGAACATAGCTCGAGAGACCCAGTACTTC,CASSLGLNIARETQYF
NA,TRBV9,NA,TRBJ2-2,TGTGCCAGCAGCCCGTCCGGGTTGGGGAACACCGGGGAGCTGTTTTTT,CASSPSGLGNTGELFF
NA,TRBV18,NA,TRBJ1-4,TGTGCCAGCTCACCAGAGGGAAGCTTAAATGAAAAACTGTTTTTT,CASSPEGSLNEKLFF
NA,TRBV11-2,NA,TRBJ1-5,TGTGCCAGCAGCTCAGCGACGACCTCTTTGAGCCCCCAGCATTTT,CASSSATTSLSPQHF
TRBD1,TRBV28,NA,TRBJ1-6,TGTGCCAGCAGCGGACAGGATAATTCACCCCTCCACTTT,CASSGQDNSPLHF
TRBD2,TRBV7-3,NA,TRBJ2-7,TGTGCCAGCAGCTTAGGGTCTAGCGGGAGTCGGAACCACGAGCAGTACTTC,CASSLGSSGSRNHEQYF
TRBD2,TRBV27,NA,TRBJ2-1,TGTGCCAGCACTCTGGCCGGGACTAGCAGCAATGAGCAGTTCTTC,CASTLAGTSSNEQFF
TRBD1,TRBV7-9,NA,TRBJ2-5,TGTTCCAGCAGCTTCGGACAGGGGGCGCGTGAGACCCAGTACTTC,CSSSFGQGARETQYF
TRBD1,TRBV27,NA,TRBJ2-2,TGTGCCAGCAGTTTAGGCGACAGGGACACCGGGGAGCTGTTTTTT,CASSLGDRDTGELFF
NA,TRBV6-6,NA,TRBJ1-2,TGTGCCAGCAGGGGTACTACTAACTATGGCTACACCTTC,CASRGTTNYGYTF
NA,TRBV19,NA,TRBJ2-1,TGTGCCAGTAGTATAGGCGCGGGGACCTACAATGAGCAGTTCTTC,CASSIGAGTYNEQFF
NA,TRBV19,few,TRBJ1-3,TGTGCCAGTAGTGGACAGTCCTCGTTTGGAAACACCATATATTTT,CASSGQSSFGNTIYF
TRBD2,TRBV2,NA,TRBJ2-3,TGTGCCAGCAGTGATGCGATTAGCGGGACCCCAGATACGCAGTATTTT,CASSDAISGTPDTQYF
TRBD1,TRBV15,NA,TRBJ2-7,TGTGCCACCAGCGTCGGGACAGCGACCTACGAGCAGTACTTC,CATSVGTATYEQYF
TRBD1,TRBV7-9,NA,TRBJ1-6,TGTGCCAGCAGCTCCCCAGGGGGTGAATCACCCCTCCACTTT,CASSSPGGESPLHF
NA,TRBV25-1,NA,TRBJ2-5,TGTGCCAGCAAGGAGGAGACCCAGTACTTC,CASKEETQYF